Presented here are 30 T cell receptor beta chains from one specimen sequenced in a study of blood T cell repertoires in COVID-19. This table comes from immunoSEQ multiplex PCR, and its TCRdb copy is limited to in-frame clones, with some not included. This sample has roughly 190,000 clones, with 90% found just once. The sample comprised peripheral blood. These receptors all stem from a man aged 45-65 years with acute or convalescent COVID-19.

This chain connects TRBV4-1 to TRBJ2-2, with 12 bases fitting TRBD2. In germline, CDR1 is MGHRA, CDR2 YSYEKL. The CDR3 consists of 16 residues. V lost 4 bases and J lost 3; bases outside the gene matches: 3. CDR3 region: CASSLLAGGDTGELFF. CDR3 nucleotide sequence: TGCGCCAGCAGCCTCCTAGCGGGAGGGGACACCGGGGAGCTGTTTTTT.

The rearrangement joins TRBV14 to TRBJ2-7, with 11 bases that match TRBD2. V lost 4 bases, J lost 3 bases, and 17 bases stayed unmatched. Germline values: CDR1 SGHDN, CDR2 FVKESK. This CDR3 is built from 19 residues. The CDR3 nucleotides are TGTGCCAGCAGCCCGGGACTAGCGGTTAACTCGCCGGAGCGCTACGAGCAGTACTTC. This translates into CASSPGLAVNSPERYEQYF.

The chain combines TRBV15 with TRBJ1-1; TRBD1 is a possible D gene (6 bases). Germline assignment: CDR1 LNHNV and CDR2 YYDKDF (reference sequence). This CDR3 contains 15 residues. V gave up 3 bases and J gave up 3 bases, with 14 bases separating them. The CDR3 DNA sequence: TGTGCCACCAGCAGTGTAGGGGGAACGGACACTGAAGCTTTCTTT. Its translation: CATSSVGGTDTEAFF.

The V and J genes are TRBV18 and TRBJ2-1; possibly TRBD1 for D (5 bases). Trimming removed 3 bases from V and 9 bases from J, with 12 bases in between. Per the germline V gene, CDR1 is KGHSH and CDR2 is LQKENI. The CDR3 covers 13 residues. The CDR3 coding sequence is TGTGCCAGCTCACCTGCGAGGCAGGGTGAGCAGTTCTTC. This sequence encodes CASSPARQGEQFF.

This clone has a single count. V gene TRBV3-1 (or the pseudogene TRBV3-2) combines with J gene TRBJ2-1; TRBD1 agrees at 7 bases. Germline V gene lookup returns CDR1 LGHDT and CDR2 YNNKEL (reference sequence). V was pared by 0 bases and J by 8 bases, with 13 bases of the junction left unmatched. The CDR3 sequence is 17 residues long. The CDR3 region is CASSQDRQGVSSDEQFF. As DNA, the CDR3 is TGTGCCAGCAGCCAAGATCGGCAGGGGGTCAGTAGCGATGAGCAGTTCTTC.

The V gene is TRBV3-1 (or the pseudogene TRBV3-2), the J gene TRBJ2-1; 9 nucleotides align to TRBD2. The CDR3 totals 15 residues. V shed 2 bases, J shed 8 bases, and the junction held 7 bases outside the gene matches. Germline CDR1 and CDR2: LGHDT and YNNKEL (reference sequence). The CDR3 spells CASSQYSGSFDEQFF. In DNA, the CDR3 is TGTGCCAGCAGCCAATATAGCGGGAGCTTCGATGAGCAGTTCTTC.

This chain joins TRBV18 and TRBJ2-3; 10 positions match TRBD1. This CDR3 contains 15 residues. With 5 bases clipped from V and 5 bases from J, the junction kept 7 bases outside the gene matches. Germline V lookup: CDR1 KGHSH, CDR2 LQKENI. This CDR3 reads CASSKGTGEIDTQYF. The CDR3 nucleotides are TGTGCCAGCTCAAAAGGGACAGGGGAAATAGATACGCAGTATTTT. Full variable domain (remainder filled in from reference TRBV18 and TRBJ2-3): NAGVMQNPRHLVRRRGQEARLRCSPMKGHSHVYWYRQLPEEGLKFMVYLQKENIIDESGMPKERFSAEFPKEGPSILRIQQVVRGDSAAYFCASSKGTGEIDTQYFGPGTRLTVL.

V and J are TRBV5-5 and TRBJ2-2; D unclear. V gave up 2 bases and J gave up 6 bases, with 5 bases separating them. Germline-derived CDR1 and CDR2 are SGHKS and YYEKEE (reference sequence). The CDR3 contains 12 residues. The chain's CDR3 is CASSLASGELFF. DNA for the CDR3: TGTGCCAGCAGCTTAGCCTCCGGGGAGCTGTTTTTT.

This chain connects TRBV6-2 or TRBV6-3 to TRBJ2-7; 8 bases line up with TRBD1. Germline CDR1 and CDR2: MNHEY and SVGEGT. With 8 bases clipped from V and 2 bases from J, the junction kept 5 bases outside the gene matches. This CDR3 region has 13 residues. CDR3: CASRQTGAYEQYV. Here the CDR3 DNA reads TGTGCCAGCCGCCAGACAGGGGCCTACGAGCAGTACGTC.

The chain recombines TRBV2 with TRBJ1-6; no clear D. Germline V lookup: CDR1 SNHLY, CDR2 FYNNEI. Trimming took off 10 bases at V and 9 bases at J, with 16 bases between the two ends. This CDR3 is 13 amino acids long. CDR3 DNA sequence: TGTGCCATAGGAGCCTACCCAAGTTCACCCCTCCACTTT. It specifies CAIGAYPSSPLHF.

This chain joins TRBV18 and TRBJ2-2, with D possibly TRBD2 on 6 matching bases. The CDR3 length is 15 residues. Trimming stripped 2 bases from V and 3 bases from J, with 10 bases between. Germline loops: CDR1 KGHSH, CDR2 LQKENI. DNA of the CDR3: TGTGCCAGCTCACCAGCGACGGGGGACACCGGGGAGCTGTTTTTT. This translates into CASSPATGDTGELFF.

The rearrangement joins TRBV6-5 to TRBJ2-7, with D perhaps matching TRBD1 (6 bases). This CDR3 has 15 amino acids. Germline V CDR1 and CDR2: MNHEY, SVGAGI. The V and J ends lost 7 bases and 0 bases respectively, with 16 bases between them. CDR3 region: CASTRLQGYSYEQYF. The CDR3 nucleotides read TGTGCCAGCACGAGACTACAGGGCTACTCCTACGAGCAGTACTTC.

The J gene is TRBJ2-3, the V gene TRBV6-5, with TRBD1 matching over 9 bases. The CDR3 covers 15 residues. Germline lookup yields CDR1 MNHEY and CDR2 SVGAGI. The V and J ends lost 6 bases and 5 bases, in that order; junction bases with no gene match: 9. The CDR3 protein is CASRRGQGYGDTQYF. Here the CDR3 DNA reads TGTGCCAGCAGGAGGGGACAGGGTTATGGAGATACGCAGTATTTT.

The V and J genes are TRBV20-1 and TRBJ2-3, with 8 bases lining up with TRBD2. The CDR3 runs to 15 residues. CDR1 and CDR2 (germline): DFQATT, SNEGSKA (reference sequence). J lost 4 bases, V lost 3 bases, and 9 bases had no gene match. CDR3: CSASSRGGRADTQYF. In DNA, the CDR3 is TGCAGTGCTAGTTCCCGGGGGGGCCGTGCAGATACGCAGTATTTT.

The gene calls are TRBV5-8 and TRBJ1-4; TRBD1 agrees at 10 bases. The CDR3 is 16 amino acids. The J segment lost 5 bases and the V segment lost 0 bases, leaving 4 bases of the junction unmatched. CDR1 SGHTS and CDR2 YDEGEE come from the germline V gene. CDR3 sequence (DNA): TGTGCCAGCAGCTTGGGACAGGGGGCCCAGAATGAAAAACTGTTTTTT. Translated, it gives CASSLGQGAQNEKLFF.

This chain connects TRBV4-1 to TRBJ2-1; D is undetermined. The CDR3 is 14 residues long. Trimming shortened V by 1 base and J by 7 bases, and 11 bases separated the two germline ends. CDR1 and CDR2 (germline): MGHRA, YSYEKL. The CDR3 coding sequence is TGCGCCAGCAGCCAAGGCCCGCTCGGGAATGAGCAGTTCTTC. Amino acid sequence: CASSQGPLGNEQFF.

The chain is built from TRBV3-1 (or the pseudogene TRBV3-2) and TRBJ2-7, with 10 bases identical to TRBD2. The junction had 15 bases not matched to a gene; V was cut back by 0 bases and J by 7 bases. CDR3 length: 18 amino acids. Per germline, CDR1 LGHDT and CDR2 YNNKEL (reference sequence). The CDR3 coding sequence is TGTGCCAGCAGCCAAGATTCAGCGGGGGGGCCGGGTATGAGGGAGCAGTACGTC. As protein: CASSQDSAGGPGMREQYV.

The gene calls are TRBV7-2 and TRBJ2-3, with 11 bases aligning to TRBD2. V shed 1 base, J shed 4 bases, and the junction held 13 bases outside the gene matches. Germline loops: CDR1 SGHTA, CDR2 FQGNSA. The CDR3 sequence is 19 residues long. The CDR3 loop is CASSLGGFLAGGGADTQYF. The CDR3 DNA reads TGTGCCAGCAGCTTAGGAGGTTTCCTAGCGGGGGGAGGGGCAGATACGCAGTATTTT.

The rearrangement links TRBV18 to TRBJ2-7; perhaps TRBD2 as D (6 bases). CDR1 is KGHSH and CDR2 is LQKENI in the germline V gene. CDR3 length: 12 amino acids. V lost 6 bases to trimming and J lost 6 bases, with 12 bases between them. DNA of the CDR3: TGTGCCAGCTCCTCAAGACTAGGCGAGCAGTACGTC. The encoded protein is CASSSRLGEQYV.

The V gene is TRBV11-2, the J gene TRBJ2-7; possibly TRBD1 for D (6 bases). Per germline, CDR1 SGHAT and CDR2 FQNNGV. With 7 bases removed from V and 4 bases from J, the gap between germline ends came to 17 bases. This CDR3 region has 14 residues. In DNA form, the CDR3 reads TGTGCCAGCACCCTATCACAGGGAGCTTACGAGCAGTACTTC. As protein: CASTLSQGAYEQYF.

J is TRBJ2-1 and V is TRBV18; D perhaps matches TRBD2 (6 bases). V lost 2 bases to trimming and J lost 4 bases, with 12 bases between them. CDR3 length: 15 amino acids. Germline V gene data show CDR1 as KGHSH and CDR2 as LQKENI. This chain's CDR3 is CASSPRLELYNEQFF. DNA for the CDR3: TGTGCCAGCTCACCAAGACTAGAGTTATACAATGAGCAGTTCTTC.

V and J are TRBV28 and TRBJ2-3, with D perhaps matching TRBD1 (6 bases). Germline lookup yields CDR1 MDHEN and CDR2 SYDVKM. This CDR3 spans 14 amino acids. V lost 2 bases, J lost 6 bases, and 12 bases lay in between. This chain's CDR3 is CASSLRGRGDTQYF. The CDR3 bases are TGTGCCAGCAGTTTAAGGGGTAGGGGGGATACGCAGTATTTT.

CDR3 sequence (DNA): TGTGCCAGCAGCCAAGATCGAGGAGACACTGAAGCTTTCTTT. It encodes CASSQDRGDTEAFF. The chain employs TRBV3-1 (or the pseudogene TRBV3-2) and TRBJ1-1; no reliable D call. The germline gives CDR1 LGHDT, CDR2 YNNKEL (reference sequence). Trimming removed 0 bases at V and 3 bases at J, with 8 bases between. The CDR3 sequence is 14 residues long.

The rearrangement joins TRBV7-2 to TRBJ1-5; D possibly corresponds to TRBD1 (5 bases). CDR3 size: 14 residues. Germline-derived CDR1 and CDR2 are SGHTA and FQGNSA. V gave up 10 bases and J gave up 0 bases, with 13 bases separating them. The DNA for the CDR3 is TGTGCCATTGGGGCAGAATATAGCAATCAGCCCCAGCATTTT. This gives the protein CAIGAEYSNQPQHF.

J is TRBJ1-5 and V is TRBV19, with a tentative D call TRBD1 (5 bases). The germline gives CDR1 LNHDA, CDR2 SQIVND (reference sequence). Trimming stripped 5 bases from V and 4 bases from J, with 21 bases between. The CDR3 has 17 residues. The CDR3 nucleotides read TGTGCCAGTAGTCCTGGACGTGACAGCCTGGGGAATCAGCCCCAGCATTTT. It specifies CASSPGRDSLGNQPQHF.

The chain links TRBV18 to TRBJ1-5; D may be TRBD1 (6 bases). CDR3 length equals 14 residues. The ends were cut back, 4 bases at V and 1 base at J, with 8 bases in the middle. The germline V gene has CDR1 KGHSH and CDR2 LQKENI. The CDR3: CASSRGQSNQPQHF. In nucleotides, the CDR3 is TGTGCCAGCTCACGAGGACAGAGCAATCAGCCCCAGCATTTT.

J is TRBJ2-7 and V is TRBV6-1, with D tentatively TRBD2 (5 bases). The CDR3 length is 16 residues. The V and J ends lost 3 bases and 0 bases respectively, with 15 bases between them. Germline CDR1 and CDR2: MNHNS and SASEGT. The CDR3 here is CASSDGKARSSYEQYF. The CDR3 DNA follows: TGTGCCAGCAGTGACGGGAAAGCGAGGAGCTCCTACGAGCAGTACTTC.

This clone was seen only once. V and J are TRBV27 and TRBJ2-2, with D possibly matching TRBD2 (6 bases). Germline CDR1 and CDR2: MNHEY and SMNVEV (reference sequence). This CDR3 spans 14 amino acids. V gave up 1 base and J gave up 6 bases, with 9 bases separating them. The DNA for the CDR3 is TGTGCCAGCAGTTTATATGGGAGGTCCGGGGAGCTGTTTTTT. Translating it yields CASSLYGRSGELFF.

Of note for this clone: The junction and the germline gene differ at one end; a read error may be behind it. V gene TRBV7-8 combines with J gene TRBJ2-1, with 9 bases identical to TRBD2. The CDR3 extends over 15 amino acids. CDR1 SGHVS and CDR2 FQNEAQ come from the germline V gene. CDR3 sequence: CASSLAGLGMNEQFF. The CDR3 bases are TGTGCCAGCAGCCTAGCGGGACTAGGGATGAATGAGCAGTTCTTC.

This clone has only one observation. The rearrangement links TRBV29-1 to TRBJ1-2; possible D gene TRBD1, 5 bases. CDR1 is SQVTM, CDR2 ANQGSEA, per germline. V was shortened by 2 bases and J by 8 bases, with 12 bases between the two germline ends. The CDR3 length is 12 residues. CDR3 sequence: CSVERGFEGYTF. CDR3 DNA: TGCAGCGTTGAACGGGGGTTTGAGGGCTACACCTTC.